This T cell receptor (beta chain) derives from a study of immune heterogeneity within non-small cell lung tumors. This clonotype was seen repeatedly, ten times or more. Amplification of TCR beta CDR3 was performed by multiplex PCR with 32 V and 13 J primers. In TCRdb, the multiplex PCR reads were re-called with MiXCR into one record per CDR3 protein. Here the sample spans 21,000 or so distinct CDR3 sequences, about 30% being singletons. Samples each supplied about 600 ng of bulk tumor genomic DNA as template. Several biopsies were collected from each primary tumor during surgery. They were spaced as far apart as possible within the tumor mass. Undergoing curative surgery were patients whose non-small cell lung cancer was untreated and newly diagnosed. The germline V gene encodes CDR1 SGHAT and CDR2 FQNNGV. V trimming: 5 bases; J trimming: 3 bases; junction bases outside the gene matches: 13. CDR3 length: 16 residues.

The chain recombines TRBV11-2 with TRBJ2-7, with TRBD1 matching over 7 bases. Sequencing was done on a sample of lung tumor tissue. This clonotype was obtained from a middle-aged man with non-small cell lung cancer. CDR3 residues: CASSRASGQIYYEQYF. Written as DNA, the CDR3 is TGTGCCAGCAGCCGTGCCTCGGGACAGATCTACTACGAGCAGTACTTC. The entire variable domain, with the rest obtained from reference TRBV11-2 and TRBJ2-7, is as follows: EAGVAQSPRYKIIEKRQSVAFWCNPISGHATLYWYQQILGQGPKLLIQFQNNGVVDDSQLPKDRFSAERLKGVDSTLKIQPAKLEDSAVYLCASSRASGQIYYEQYFGPGTRLTVT.